This T cell receptor (beta chain) is drawn from a study of shared clonotypes between healthy human individuals. At the level of the study: Per donor, CD8 memory used one plate, CD8 naive used two, CD4 memory used three and CD4 naive used three.

The V and J ends lost 1 base and 2 bases, in that order; junction bases with no gene match: 3. CDR3 length: 15 amino acids. The germline gives CDR1 KGHSH, CDR2 LQKENI. Some clones are missing from TCRdb's copy, which holds only in-frame ones; the method was immunoSEQ multiplex PCR. There are some 2,000,000 clones in the sample; over 85% occur only once, and 0.1% to 0.15% lies in the top ten. The study, taken as a whole, reports: Across subsets, estimated richness was generally greater for naive than for memory populations.

This clone was detected ten times or more. The antigen is undetermined. The origin of this receptor is a man aged 18 to 30 in good health. V and J are TRBV18 and TRBJ2-5, with 8 bases lining up with TRBD2. The specimen sequenced was naive CD4+ T cells sorted from blood. Subset here: CD45RA+ positively selected. The CDR3 sequence: CASSPLAGPQETQYF. CDR3 coding DNA: TGTGCCAGCTCACCACTAGCGGGACCGCAAGAGACCCAGTACTTC.